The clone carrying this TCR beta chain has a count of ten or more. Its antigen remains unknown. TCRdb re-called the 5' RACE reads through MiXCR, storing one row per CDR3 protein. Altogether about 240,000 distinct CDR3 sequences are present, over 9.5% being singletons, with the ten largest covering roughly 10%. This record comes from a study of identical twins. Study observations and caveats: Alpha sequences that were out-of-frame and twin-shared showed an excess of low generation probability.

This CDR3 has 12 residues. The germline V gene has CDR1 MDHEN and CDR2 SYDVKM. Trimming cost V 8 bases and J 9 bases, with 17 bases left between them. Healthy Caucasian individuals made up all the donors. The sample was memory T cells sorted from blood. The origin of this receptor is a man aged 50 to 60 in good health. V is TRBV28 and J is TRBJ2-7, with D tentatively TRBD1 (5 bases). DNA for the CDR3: TGTGCCAGCGGCCGTTCCAGGGTCGGGCAGTACTTC. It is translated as CASGRSRVGQYF. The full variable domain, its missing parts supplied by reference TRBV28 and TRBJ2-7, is DVKVTQSSRYLVKRTGEKVFLECVQDMDHENMFWYRQDPGLGLRLIYFSYDVKMKEKGDIPEGYSVSREKKERFSLILESASTNQTSMYLCASGRSRVGQYFGPGTRLTVT.